This T cell receptor beta chain was identified during a study of control samples from healthy donors and cancer patients. Germline V gives CDR1 DFQATT, CDR2 SNEGSKA (reference sequence). This CDR3 has 12 residues. Trimming shortened V by 3 bases and J by 8 bases, and 13 bases separated the two germline ends. Produced via immunoSEQ multiplex PCR; TCRdb's table is partial and in-frame only. The profile covers 52,000 or so clones, with roughly 92% appearing a single time and 3.5% to 4% taken by the ten largest. Sequencing was done on a sample of blood. The receptor was derived from a man aged 25 to 45 in good health. V gene TRBV20-1 combines with J gene TRBJ1-2, with D possibly matching TRBD1 (6 bases). Written as DNA, the CDR3 is TGCAGTGCTAGTTTTGGGGGGCACGGCTACACCTTC. It is translated as CSASFGGHGYTF.